This is a list of T cell receptor beta chains from one sample in a study of T cell responses to AZD1222 COVID-19 vaccine. Assay: immunoSEQ multiplex PCR; the TCRdb copy retains only in-frame clones and omits some. The sample lists about 79,000 clones; roughly four fifths were seen once. Sequenced here: peripheral blood, sampled 28 days after the second AZD1222 dose. Receptor source: an adult who received the AZD1222 COVID-19 vaccine. Both conserved end residues are part of each CDR3. Fields, in order: V gene, clone size, J gene, D gene, CDR3 protein, CDR3 DNA. A D gene is named only where the DNA matches it firmly. Part of the rows lack a size; the others show once, few, many or a class for expanded clones.

>TRBV9|-|TRBJ2-7|-
CASSVGPEYSYEQYF
TGTGCCAGCAGCGTAGGTCCGGAGTACTCCTACGAGCAGTACTTC
>TRBV30|-|TRBJ1-5|-
CACGGGPGFSNQPQHF
TGTGCCTGTGGAGGGGGTCCAGGATTTAGCAATCAGCCCCAGCATTTT
>TRBV9|few|TRBJ2-2|-
CASSVGGTNTGELFF
TGTGCCAGCAGCGTTGGAGGGACGAACACCGGGGAGCTGTTTTTT
>TRBV5-6|-|TRBJ2-7|-
CASSLVNYEQYF
TGTGCCAGCAGCTTGGTCAACTACGAGCAGTACTTC
>TRBV21-1|once|TRBJ1-5|-
CASSSPRGRRNQPQHF
TGTGCCAGCAGCTCCCCCAGGGGGCGGAGGAATCAGCCCCAGCATTTT
>TRBV28|-|TRBJ2-4|-
CASSLQGLAKNIQYF
TGTGCCAGCAGTTTACAGGGTCTAGCCAAAAACATTCAGTACTTC
>TRBV6-2/TRBV6-3|-|TRBJ2-1|TRBD2
CASSYTRREGEQFF
TGTGCCAGCAGTTATACCCGCAGGGAGGGTGAGCAGTTCTTC
>TRBV7-2|-|TRBJ2-3|-
CASSLRVDTQYF
TGTGCCAGCAGCTTACGCGTGGATACGCAGTATTTT
>TRBV7-9|-|TRBJ1-6|-
CASRLREAENSPLHF
TGTGCCAGCAGGCTGAGGGAAGCGGAAAATTCACCCCTCCACTTT
>TRBV28|-|TRBJ2-1|-
CASSLVWSAVSYNEQFF
TGTGCCAGCAGTTTAGTGTGGTCAGCGGTCTCCTACAATGAGCAGTTCTTC
>TRBV11-2|-|TRBJ2-3|TRBD2
CASSGEGRDTDTQYF
TGTGCCAGCAGCGGGGAGGGTCGGGACACAGATACGCAGTATTTT
>TRBV28|-|TRBJ1-1|-
CASSTRTASHHTEAFF
TGTGCCAGCAGTACTCGGACAGCCTCTCATCACACTGAAGCTTTCTTT
>TRBV9|-|TRBJ2-3|-
CASSVSGTDTQYF
TGTGCCAGCAGCGTATCAGGCACAGATACGCAGTATTTT
>TRBV5-4|-|TRBJ2-2|-
CASSLSTDYTGELFF
TGTGCCAGCAGCTTGTCTACAGATTACACCGGGGAGCTGTTTTTT
>TRBV19|-|TRBJ2-1|TRBD2
CASVAGVDEQFF
TGTGCCAGTGTAGCGGGAGTGGATGAGCAGTTCTTC
>TRBV11-2|once|TRBJ2-1|-
CASSWSGLNYNEQFF
TGTGCCAGCAGCTGGTCGGGACTTAACTACAATGAGCAGTTCTTC
>TRBV28|once|TRBJ1-2|-
CASSLSTGLLPYGYTF
TGTGCCAGCAGTTTATCGACAGGACTCCTTCCCTATGGCTACACCTTC
>TRBV2|few|TRBJ2-1|-
CASRDSRAVHEQFF
TGTGCCAGCAGGGACTCCCGCGCAGTCCATGAGCAGTTCTTC
>TRBV9|-|TRBJ2-1|TRBD1
CASSAHPQGASEQFF
TGTGCCAGCAGCGCCCATCCGCAGGGGGCTAGTGAGCAGTTCTTC
>TRBV3-1/TRBV3-2|-|TRBJ2-3|-
CASSQGLTGTDTQYF
TGTGCCAGCAGCCAAGGGCTCACCGGCACAGATACGCAGTATTTT
>TRBV6-5|-|TRBJ2-7|-
CASSYSQVGSYEQYF
TGTGCCAGCAGTTACTCACAGGTGGGGTCCTACGAGCAGTACTTC
>TRBV28|few|TRBJ1-1|-
CANTPTNTEAFF
TGTGCCAACACTCCTACGAACACTGAAGCTTTCTTT
>TRBV19|-|TRBJ1-1|-
CASSPGAGSANTEAFF
TGTGCCAGTAGTCCCGGGGCGGGCAGCGCGAACACTGAAGCTTTCTTT
>TRBV27|-|TRBJ1-1|-
CASSTRATRNTEAFF
TGTGCCAGCAGTACTCGGGCCACGAGAAACACTGAAGCTTTCTTT
>TRBV5-1|-|TRBJ2-1|TRBD2
CASSLDPGLAGESDNEQFF
TGCGCCAGCAGCTTGGATCCGGGACTAGCGGGGGAGTCCGACAATGAGCAGTTCTTC
>TRBV13|-|TRBJ2-2|-
CASSLGLRGELFF
TGTGCCAGCAGCTTAGGCCTCCGGGGGGAGCTGTTTTTT
>TRBV7-2|-|TRBJ2-7|-
CASSLDRGLTYEQYF
TGTGCCAGCAGCTTAGACAGGGGACTAACCTACGAGCAGTACTTC
>TRBV5-1|-|TRBJ2-3|TRBD1
CASRYSGTVTDTQYF
TGCGCCAGCAGGTACTCCGGGACAGTCACAGATACGCAGTATTTT
>TRBV3-1/TRBV3-2|few|TRBJ1-5|-
CASSSQGQGQPQHF
TGTGCCAGCAGCTCGCAGGGTCAGGGTCAGCCCCAGCATTTT
>TRBV6-5|once|TRBJ1-2|-
CASSFGGYGYTF
TGTGCCAGCAGTTTTGGGGGCTATGGCTACACCTTC
>TRBV7-3|-|TRBJ2-3|-
CASSLETRDTQYF
TGTGCCAGCAGCTTAGAGACTAGGGATACGCAGTATTTT
>TRBV3-1/TRBV3-2|-|TRBJ2-1|TRBD2
CASSRFLTSGSPYNEQFF
TGTGCCAGCAGCCGCTTCCTTACTAGCGGGAGTCCCTACAATGAGCAGTTCTTC
>TRBV19|-|TRBJ1-1|TRBD1
CASSTRDRKNTEAFF
TGTGCCAGTAGTACTAGGGACAGAAAGAACACTGAAGCTTTCTTT
>TRBV4-1|-|TRBJ1-2|TRBD1
CASSQVRGQIYGYTF
TGCGCCAGCAGCCAAGTAAGGGGGCAAATCTATGGCTACACCTTC
>TRBV9|-|TRBJ2-1|-
CASSVVEQYEQFF
TGTGCCAGCAGCGTAGTGGAGCAATATGAGCAGTTCTTC
>TRBV7-9|medium-sized|TRBJ2-2|-
CASSLWRGRGTGELFF
TGTGCCAGCAGCTTATGGAGGGGCCGGGGGACCGGGGAGCTGTTTTTT
>TRBV28|-|TRBJ1-2|-
CASSPSGEGYGYTF
TGTGCCAGCAGCCCGTCGGGGGAGGGCTATGGCTACACCTTC
>TRBV28|few|TRBJ1-5|-
CASSLRSQPQHF
TGTGCCAGCAGTTTGAGGAGTCAGCCCCAGCATTTT
>TRBV9|-|TRBJ2-1|-
CASSVSTWGEQFF
TGTGCCAGCAGCGTATCTACCTGGGGTGAGCAGTTCTTC
>TRBV19|-|TRBJ1-1|TRBD1
CASRDRVLGEAFF
TGTGCCAGTAGGGACAGGGTATTAGGTGAAGCTTTCTTT
>TRBV3-1/TRBV3-2|-|TRBJ2-3|-
CASSPPFSTDTQYF
TGTGCCAGCAGCCCGCCATTCAGCACAGATACGCAGTATTTT
>TRBV7-2|-|TRBJ2-1|TRBD2
CASSLRTSGGNEQFF
TGTGCCAGCAGCTTACGAACTAGCGGGGGAAATGAGCAGTTCTTC
>TRBV30|-|TRBJ2-1|-
CAWKVGPYNEQFF
TGTGCCTGGAAGGTTGGGCCCTACAATGAGCAGTTCTTC
>TRBV24-1|few|TRBJ2-3|-
CATSDLRQGSDTQYF
TGTGCCACCAGTGATTTGAGGCAGGGGTCGGATACGCAGTATTTT
>TRBV11-2|-|TRBJ2-7|TRBD2
CASSLDGGASGEQYF
TGTGCCAGCAGCTTAGATGGTGGGGCTAGCGGCGAGCAGTACTTC
>TRBV7-2|-|TRBJ2-1|TRBD1
CASSIQGALGNEQFF
TGTGCCAGCAGCATCCAGGGGGCCTTGGGAAATGAGCAGTTCTTC
>TRBV4-2|once|TRBJ2-3|-
CASSQEAARGDTQYF
TGTGCCAGCAGCCAAGAAGCAGCCCGAGGAGATACGCAGTATTTT
>TRBV9|-|TRBJ1-6|-
CASSVGDGSNSPLHF
TGTGCCAGCAGCGTAGGAGACGGGTCGAATTCACCCCTCCACTTT
>TRBV19|-|TRBJ2-3|-
CASSTQRQSTDTQYF
TGTGCCAGTAGTACCCAGCGTCAGAGCACAGATACGCAGTATTTT
>TRBV19|-|TRBJ1-1|TRBD1
CASSVLQGARTEAFF
TGTGCCAGTAGTGTTCTACAGGGGGCCCGCACTGAAGCTTTCTTT
>TRBV28|-|TRBJ2-2|-
CASTGSPGLTGELFF
TGTGCCAGCACGGGATCTCCTGGGCTCACCGGGGAGCTGTTTTTT
>TRBV30|few|TRBJ1-4|-
CAWSVFGQVHEKLFF
TGTGCCTGGAGTGTATTCGGGCAGGTGCATGAAAAACTGTTTTTT
>TRBV29-1|-|TRBJ1-4|-
CSVEEGNNEKLFF
TGCAGCGTTGAAGAGGGGAATAATGAAAAACTGTTTTTT
>TRBV12-3/TRBV12-4|once|TRBJ1-1|-
CASSLAANTEAFF
TGTGCCAGCAGTTTAGCGGCGAACACTGAAGCTTTCTTT
>TRBV28|-|TRBJ2-2|-
CASSFRLANTGELFF
TGTGCCAGCAGTTTTCGGCTAGCGAACACCGGGGAGCTGTTTTTT